The 4 T cell receptor beta chains presented below share a single source sample, sequenced in a study of PD-1 blockade in classical Hodgkin lymphoma (TCRdb year 2020). The sample's time point label, in plain terms: cycle 4 day 1 (C4D1), after around six weeks of nivolumab. Relapse after autologous stem cell transplantation had occurred in all trial patients, and cohorts A, B and C were distinguished by prior brentuximab vedotin exposure. The library was prepared using the immunoSEQ multiplex PCR assay. TCRdb re-hosts the immuneACCESS table, in-frame sequences only. Its copies lack some clones; in the studies checked, an unresolved V gene accounts for under half of them, and the cause for the rest is not known. The sample data list approximately 89,000 clones, and under 85% of these were observed just once. The leading ten clones occupy more than 15% of the sample. The input for sequencing was peripheral blood mononuclear cells (PBMCs), taken before the fourth cycle of nivolumab. The receptors were gathered from a human donor with classical Hodgkin lymphoma.

This chain's CDR3 is CASSQSTSYEQYF. CDR3 in DNA: TGTGCCAGCAGCCAATCGACTAGTTACGAGCAGTACTTC. The chain links TRBV16 to TRBJ2-7, with D tentatively TRBD2 (6 bases). Trimming removed 0 bases at V and 4 bases at J, with 7 bases between. CDR3 length equals 13 residues. The germline V gene encodes CDR1 KGHSY and CDR2 FQNENV.

V is TRBV5-1 and J is TRBJ1-1; D gene unclear. CDR1 and CDR2 from the germline V gene are SGHRS and YFSETQ. V was cut by 0 bases and J by 0 bases, with 6 bases left in between. This CDR3 is 14 amino acids long. Written as DNA, the CDR3 is TGCGCCAGCAGCTTGGGGTCGGTGAACACTGAAGCTTTCTTT. It specifies CASSLGSVNTEAFF.

V and J are TRBV6-5 and TRBJ2-3; D perhaps matches TRBD2 (5 bases). CDR3 length: 12 residues. Germline V gene sequence: CDR1 MNHEY, CDR2 SVGAGI. V lost 2 bases and J 5 bases, leaving 5 bases between the germline ends. Here the CDR3 reads CASSYEGDTQYF. CDR3 bases: TGTGCCAGCAGTTACGAGGGAGATACGCAGTATTTT.

The chain employs TRBV4-3 and TRBJ2-3, with D tentatively TRBD2 (6 bases). The CDR3 loop spans 18 amino acids. The V end lost 1 base, the J end lost 0 bases, and 17 bases lay between the germline ends. Germline V gene data show CDR1 as LGHNA and CDR2 as YSLEER. The CDR3 region is CASSQVLPGLHSTDTQYF. The CDR3 DNA follows: TGCGCCAGCAGCCAAGTATTACCGGGACTTCATAGCACAGATACGCAGTATTTT.